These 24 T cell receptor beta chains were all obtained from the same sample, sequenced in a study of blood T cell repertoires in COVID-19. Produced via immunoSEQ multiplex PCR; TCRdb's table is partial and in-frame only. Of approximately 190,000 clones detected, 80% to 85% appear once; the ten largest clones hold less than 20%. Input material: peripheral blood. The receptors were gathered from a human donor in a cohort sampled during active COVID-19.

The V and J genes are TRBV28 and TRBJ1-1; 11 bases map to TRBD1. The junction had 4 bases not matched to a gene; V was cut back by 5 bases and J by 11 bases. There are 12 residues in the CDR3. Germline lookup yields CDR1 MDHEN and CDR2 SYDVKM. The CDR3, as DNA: TGTGCCAGCAGTCAGGACAGGGGGCGGGCTTTCTTT. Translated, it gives CASSQDRGRAFF.

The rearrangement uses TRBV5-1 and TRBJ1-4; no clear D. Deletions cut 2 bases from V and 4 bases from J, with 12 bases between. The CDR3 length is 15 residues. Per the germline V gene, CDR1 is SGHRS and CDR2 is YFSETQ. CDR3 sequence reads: CASSLEAGGNEKLFF. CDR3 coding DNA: TGCGCCAGCAGCTTAGAGGCGGGTGGTAATGAAAAACTGTTTTTT.

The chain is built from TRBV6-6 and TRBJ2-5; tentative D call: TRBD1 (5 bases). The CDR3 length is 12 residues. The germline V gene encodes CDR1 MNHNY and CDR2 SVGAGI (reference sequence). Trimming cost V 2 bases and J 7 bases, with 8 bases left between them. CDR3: CASSYDRGTQYF. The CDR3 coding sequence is TGTGCCAGCAGTTACGATAGGGGGACCCAGTACTTC.

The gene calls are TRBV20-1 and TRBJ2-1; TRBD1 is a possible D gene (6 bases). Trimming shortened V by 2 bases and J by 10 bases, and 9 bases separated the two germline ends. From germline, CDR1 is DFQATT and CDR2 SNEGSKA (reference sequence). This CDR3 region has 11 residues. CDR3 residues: CSARSGQEQFF. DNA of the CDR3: TGCAGTGCTAGATCAGGACAGGAGCAGTTCTTC.

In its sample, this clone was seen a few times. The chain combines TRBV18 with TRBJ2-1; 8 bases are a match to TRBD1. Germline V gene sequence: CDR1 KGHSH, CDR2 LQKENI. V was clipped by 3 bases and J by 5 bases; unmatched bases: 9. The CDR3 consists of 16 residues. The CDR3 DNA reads TGTGCCAGCTCACCTTTCGGGGGACAGGCGGACAATGAGCAGTTCTTC. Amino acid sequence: CASSPFGGQADNEQFF. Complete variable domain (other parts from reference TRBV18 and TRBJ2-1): NAGVMQNPRHLVRRRGQEARLRCSPMKGHSHVYWYRQLPEEGLKFMVYLQKENIIDESGMPKERFSAEFPKEGPSILRIQQVVRGDSAAYFCASSPFGGQADNEQFFGPGTRLTVL.

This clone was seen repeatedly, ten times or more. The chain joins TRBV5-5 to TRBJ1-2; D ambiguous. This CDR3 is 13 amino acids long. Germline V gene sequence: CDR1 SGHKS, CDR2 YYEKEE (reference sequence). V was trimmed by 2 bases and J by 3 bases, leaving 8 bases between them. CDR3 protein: CASSLSGDYGYTF. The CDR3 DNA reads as TGTGCCAGCAGCTTAAGTGGAGACTATGGCTACACCTTC. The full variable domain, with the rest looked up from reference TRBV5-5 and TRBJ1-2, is DAGVTQSPTHLIKTRGQQVTLRCSPISGHKSVSWYQQVLGQGPQFIFQYYEKEERGRGNFPDRFSARQFPNYSSELNVNALLLGDSALYLCASSLSGDYGYTFGSGTRLTVV.

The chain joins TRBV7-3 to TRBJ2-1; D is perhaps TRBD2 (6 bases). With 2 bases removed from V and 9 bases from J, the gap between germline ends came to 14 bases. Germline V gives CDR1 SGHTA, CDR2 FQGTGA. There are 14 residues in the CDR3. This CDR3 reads CASSLFGTFGEQFF. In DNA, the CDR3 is TGTGCCAGCAGCTTATTCGGGACTTTTGGTGAGCAGTTCTTC.

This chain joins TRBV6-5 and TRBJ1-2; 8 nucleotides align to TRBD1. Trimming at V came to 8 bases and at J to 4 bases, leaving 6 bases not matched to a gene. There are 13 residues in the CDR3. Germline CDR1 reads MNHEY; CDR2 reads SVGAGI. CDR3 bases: TGTGCCAGCGGACAGGGAGGAAGCTATGGCTACACCTTC. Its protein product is CASGQGGSYGYTF.

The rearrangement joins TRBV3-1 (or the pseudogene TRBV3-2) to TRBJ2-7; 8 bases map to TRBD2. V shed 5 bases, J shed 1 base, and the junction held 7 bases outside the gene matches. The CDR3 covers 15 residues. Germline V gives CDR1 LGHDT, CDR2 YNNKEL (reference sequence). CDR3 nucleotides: TGTGCCAGCAGCGCTCTAGCGGGCGGATCCTACGAGCAGTACTTC. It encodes CASSALAGGSYEQYF.

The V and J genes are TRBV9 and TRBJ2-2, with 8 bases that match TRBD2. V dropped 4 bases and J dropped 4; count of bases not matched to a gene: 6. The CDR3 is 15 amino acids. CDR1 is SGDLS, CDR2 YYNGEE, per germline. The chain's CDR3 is CASSLRLATTGELFF. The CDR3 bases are TGTGCCAGCAGCTTACGACTAGCGACCACCGGGGAGCTGTTTTTT.

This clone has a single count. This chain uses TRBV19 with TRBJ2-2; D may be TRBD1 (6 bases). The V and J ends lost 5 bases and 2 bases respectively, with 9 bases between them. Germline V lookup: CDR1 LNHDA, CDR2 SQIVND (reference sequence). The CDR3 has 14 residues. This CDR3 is CASSGGDNTGELFF. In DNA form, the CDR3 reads TGTGCCAGTAGTGGGGGCGACAACACCGGGGAGCTGTTTTTT.

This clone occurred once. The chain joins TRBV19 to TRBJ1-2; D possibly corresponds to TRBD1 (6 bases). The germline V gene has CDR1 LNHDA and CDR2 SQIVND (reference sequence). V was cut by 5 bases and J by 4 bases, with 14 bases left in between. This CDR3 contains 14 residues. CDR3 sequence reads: CASSPADSAYGYTF. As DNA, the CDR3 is TGTGCCAGTAGTCCCGCGGACAGCGCCTATGGCTACACCTTC.

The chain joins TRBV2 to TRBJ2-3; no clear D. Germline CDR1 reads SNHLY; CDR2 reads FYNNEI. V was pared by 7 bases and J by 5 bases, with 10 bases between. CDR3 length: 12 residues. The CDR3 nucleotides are TGTGCCAGCAACACACAGCAAGATACGCAGTATTTT. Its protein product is CASNTQQDTQYF. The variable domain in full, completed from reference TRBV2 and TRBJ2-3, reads EPEVTQTPSHQVTQMGQEVILRCVPISNHLYFYWYRQILGQKVEFLVSFYNNEISEKSEIFDDQFSVERPDGSNFTLKIRSTKLEDSAMYFCASNTQQDTQYFGPGTRLTVL.

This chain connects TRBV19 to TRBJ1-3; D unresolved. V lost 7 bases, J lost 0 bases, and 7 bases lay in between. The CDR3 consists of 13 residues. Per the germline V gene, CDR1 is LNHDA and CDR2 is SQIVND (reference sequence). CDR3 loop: CASTRDSGNTIYF. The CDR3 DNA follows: TGTGCCAGTACAAGAGACTCTGGAAACACCATATATTTT.

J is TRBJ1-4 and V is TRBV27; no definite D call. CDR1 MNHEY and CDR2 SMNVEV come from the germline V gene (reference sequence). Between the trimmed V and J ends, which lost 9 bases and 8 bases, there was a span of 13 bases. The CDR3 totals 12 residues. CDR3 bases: TGTGCCAGGGCGGCCGAGAGGGAAAAACTGTTTTTT. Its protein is CARAAEREKLFF.

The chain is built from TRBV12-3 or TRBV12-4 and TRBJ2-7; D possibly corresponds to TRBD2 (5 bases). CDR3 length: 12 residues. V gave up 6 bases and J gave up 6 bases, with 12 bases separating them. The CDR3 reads CASSPSEGEQYF. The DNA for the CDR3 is TGTGCCAGCAGCCCTTCAGAGGGCGAGCAGTACTTC.

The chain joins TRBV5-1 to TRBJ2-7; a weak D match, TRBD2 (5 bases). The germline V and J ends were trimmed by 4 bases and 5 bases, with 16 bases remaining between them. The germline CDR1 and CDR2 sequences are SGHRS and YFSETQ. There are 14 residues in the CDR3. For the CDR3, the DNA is TGCGCCAGCAGCCTACGGGCGGGCTCAGACGAGCAGTACTTC. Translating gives CASSLRAGSDEQYF.

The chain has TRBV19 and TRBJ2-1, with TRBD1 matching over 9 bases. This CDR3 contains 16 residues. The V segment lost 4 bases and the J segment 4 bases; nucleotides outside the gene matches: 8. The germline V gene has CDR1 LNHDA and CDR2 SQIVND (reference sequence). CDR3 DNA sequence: TGTGCCAGTAGTACCCGACAGGGGGTACGATACAATGAGCAGTTCTTC. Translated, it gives CASSTRQGVRYNEQFF.

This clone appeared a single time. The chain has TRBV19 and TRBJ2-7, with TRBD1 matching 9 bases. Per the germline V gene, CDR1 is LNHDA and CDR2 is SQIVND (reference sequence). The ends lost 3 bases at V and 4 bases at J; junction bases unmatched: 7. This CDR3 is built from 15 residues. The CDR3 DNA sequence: TGTGCCAGTAGTATTTCTCGGGGACAGGGTTACGAGCAGTACTTC. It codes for CASSISRGQGYEQYF.

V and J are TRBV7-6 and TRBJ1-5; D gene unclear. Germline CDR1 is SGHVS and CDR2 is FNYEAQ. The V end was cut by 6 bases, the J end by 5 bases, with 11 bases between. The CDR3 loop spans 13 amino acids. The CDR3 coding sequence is TGTGCCAGCAGTCGGGTCGCGGATCAGCCCCAGCATTTT. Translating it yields CASSRVADQPQHF.

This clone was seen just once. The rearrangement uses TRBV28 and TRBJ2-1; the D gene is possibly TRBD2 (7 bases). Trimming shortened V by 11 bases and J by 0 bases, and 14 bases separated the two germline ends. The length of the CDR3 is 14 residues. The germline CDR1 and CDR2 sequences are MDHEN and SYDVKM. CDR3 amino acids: CAARGGASYNEQFF. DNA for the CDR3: TGTGCCGCTAGGGGGGGAGCCTCCTACAATGAGCAGTTCTTC.

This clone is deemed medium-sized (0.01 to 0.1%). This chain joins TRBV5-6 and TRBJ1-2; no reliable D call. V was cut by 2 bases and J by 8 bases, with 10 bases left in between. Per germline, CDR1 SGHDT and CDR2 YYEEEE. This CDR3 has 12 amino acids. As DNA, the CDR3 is TGTGCCAGCAGCTTCGGGTTCGACGGCTACACCTTC. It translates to CASSFGFDGYTF.

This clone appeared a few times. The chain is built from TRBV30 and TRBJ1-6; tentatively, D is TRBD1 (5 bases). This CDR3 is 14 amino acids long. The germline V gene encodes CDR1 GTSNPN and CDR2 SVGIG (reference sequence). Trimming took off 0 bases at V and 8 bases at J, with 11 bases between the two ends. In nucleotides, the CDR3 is TGTGCCTGGAGTGTAGGGGATAGGGATTCACCCCTCCACTTT. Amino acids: CAWSVGDRDSPLHF.

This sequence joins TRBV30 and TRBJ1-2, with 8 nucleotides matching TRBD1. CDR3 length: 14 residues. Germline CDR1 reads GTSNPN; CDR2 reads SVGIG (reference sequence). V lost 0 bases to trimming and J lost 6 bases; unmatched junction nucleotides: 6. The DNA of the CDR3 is TGTGCCTGGAGTGTATACCCGACAGGGGATGGCTACACCTTC. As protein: CAWSVYPTGDGYTF.